A selection of T cell receptor beta chains follows, all from one sample in a study of T-cell reconstitution after alpha-beta-depleted transplantation in children. TCRdb called the PCR reads again in MiXCR, with one record for every CDR3 protein. The sample consists of about 980,000 distinct CDR3 sequences, under 30% of them appearing once. Here the sequenced sample was PBMCs, mostly from graft donor cells, taken 360 days after TCRalphabeta/CD19-depleted stem cell transplant. These receptors were taken from a boy under three years old who had a stem cell transplant for SCID, so the T cells may come from the graft donor. Both conserved end residues are part of each CDR3. A D gene is named only where the DNA matches it firmly. Part of the rows lack a size; the others show once, few, many or a class for expanded clones.

TRBJ2-5 TRBD2 few TRBV28 TGTGCCAGCACCCACCTAGGACTAGCGGGGATAGAGACCCAGTACTTC CASTHLGLAGIETQYF
TRBJ2-7 NA few TRBV4-3 TGCGCCAGCAGCCAAAAAACCGACATAACCTACGAGCAGTACTTC CASSQKTDITYEQYF
TRBJ2-1 NA few TRBV5-1 TGCGCCAGCAGACCTGGGAACAGGGAGCTAGGTGAGCAGTTCTTC CASRPGNRELGEQFF
TRBJ1-2 TRBD1 once TRBV7-6 TGTGCCAGCAGCTTAGTTACCGACAGGGGAATTGTTGGCTACACCTTC CASSLVTDRGIVGYTF
TRBJ2-5 TRBD1 NA TRBV20-1 TGCAGTGCGCCCCTCCCCCGGGACAGCCAAGAGACCCAGTACTTC CSAPLPRDSQETQYF
TRBJ2-4 TRBD1 few TRBV12-3/TRBV12-4 TGTGCCAGCAGGCTAGACAGGGTCGTGAACATTCAGTACTTC CASRLDRVVNIQYF
TRBJ2-1 NA NA TRBV11-2 TGTGCCAGCAGCTTAGAACGACTTGGCTCCTACAATGAGCAGTTCTTC CASSLERLGSYNEQFF
TRBJ2-7 TRBD2 few TRBV5-1 TGCGCCAGCAGCTTCGGGGGGTCGGTAGCCTACGAGCAGTACTTC CASSFGGSVAYEQYF
TRBJ2-2 NA NA TRBV7-2 TGTGCCAGCAGCTTATCAGGGGGGCGTTTTTCCGGGGAGCTGTTTTTT CASSLSGGRFSGELFF
TRBJ2-5 NA NA TRBV20-1 TGCAGTGCTAGTACAGGGCGGGAGACCCAGTACTTC CSASTGRETQYF
TRBJ2-2 TRBD2 NA TRBV5-1 TGCGCCAGCAGCTTGGAACTAGCGGGGGGGCCGGTCACCGGGGAGCTGTTTTTT CASSLELAGGPVTGELFF
TRBJ2-5 NA NA TRBV18 TGTGCCAGCTCACCGTCTGAGGAAGAGACCCAGTACTTC CASSPSEEETQYF
TRBJ2-7 TRBD2 NA TRBV27 TGTGCCAGCAGTTACCAGGGACTAGCAGAGTACGAGCAGTACTTC CASSYQGLAEYEQYF
TRBJ2-7 NA NA TRBV21-1 TGTGCCAGCCTACAGGGGGCAGACGAGCAGTACTTC CASLQGADEQYF
TRBJ2-5 TRBD2 NA TRBV7-2 TGTGCCAGCAGCTTACCTAGCGGGGGGGTGGGACAAGAGACCCAGTACTTC CASSLPSGGVGQETQYF